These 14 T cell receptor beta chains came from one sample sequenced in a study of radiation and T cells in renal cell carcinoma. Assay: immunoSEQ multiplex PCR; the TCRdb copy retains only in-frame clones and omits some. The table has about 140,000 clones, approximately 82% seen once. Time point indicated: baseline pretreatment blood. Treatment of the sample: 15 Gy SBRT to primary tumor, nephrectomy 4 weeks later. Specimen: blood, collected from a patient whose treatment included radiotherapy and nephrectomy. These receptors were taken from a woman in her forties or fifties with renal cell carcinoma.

The CDR3, as DNA: TGTGCCAGCCGAACACCGGGAGAACAGGGCGATGAAAAACTGTTTTTT. This encodes CASRTPGEQGDEKLFF. The chain uses TRBV2 and TRBJ1-4; D possibly corresponds to TRBD1 (6 bases). Germline lookup yields CDR1 SNHLY and CDR2 FYNNEI. Trimming took 8 bases from V and 6 from J, leaving 22 bases between them. This CDR3 region has 16 residues.

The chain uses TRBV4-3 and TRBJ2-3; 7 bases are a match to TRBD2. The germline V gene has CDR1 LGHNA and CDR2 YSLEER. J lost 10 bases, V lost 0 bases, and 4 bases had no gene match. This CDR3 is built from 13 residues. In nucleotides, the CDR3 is TGCGCCAGCAGCCAAGAGCTAGCGGAGTCGCAGTATTTT. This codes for CASSQELAESQYF.

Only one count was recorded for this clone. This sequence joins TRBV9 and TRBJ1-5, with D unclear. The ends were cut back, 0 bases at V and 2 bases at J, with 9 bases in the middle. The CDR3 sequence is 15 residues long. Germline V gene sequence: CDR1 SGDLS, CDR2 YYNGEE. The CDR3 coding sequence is TGTGCCAGCAGCGTAGGGTGGCGGGGCAATCAGCCCCAGCATTTT. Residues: CASSVGWRGNQPQHF.

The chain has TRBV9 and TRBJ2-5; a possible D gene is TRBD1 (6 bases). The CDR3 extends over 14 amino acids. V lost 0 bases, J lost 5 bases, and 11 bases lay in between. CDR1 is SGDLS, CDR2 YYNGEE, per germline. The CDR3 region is CASSVAGQGETQYF. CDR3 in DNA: TGTGCCAGCAGCGTAGCAGGCCAGGGGGAGACCCAGTACTTC.

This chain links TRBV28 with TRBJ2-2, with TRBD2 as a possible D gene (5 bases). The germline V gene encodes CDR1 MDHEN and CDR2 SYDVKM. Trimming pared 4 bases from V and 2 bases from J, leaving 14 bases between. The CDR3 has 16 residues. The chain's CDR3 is CASSSPTRGNTGELFF. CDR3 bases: TGTGCCAGCAGTTCCCCAACCCGGGGTAACACCGGGGAGCTGTTTTTT.

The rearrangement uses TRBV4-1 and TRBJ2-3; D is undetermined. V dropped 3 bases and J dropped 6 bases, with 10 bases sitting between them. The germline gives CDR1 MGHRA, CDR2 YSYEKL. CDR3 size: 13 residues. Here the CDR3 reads CASSQDHPDTQYF. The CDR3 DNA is TGCGCCAGCAGCCAGGACCACCCGGATACGCAGTATTTT.

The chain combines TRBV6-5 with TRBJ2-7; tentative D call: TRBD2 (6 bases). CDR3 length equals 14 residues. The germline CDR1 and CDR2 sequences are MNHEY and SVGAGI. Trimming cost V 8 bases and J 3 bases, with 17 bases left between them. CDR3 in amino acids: CASCRRAGGYEQYF. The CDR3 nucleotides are TGTGCCAGCTGCCGCCGAGCGGGCGGCTACGAGCAGTACTTC.

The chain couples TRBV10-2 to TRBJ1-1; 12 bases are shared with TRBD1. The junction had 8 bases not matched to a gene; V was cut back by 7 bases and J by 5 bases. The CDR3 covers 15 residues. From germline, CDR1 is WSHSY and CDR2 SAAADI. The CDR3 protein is CASKPGGQGATEAFF. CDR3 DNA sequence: TGCGCCAGCAAGCCTGGGGGACAGGGGGCAACTGAAGCTTTCTTT.

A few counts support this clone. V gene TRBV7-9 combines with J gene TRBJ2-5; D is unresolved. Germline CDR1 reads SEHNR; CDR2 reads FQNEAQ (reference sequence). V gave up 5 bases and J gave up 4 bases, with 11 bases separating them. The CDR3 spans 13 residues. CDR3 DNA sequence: TGTGCCAGCAGCCCCGACGGGCTAGAGACCCAGTACTTC. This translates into CASSPDGLETQYF.

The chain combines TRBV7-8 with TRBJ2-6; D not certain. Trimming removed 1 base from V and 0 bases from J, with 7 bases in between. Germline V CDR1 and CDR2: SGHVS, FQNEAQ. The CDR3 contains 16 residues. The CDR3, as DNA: TGTGCCAGCAGCTTAGTGGGGTCCTCTGGGGCCAACGTCCTGACTTTC. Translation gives CASSLVGSSGANVLTF.

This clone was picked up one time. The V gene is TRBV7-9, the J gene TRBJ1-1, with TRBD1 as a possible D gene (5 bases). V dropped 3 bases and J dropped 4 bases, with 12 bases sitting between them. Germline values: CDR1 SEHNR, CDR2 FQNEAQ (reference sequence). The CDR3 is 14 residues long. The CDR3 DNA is TGTGCCAGCAGCTTTACAGCAACAGGCACTGAAGCTTTCTTT. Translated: CASSFTATGTEAFF.

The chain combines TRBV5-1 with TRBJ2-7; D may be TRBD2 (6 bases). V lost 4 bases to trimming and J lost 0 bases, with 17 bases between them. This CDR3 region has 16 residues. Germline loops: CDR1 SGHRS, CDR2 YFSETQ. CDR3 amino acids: CASSPGGGDGSYEQYF. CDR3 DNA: TGCGCCAGCAGCCCCGGAGGAGGGGATGGCTCCTACGAGCAGTACTTC.

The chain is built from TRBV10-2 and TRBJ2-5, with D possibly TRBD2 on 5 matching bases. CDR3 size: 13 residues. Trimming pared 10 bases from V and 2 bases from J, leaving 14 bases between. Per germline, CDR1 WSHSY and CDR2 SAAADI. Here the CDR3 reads CATHPGVQETQYF. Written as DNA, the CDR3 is TGCGCCACACACCCCGGGGTGCAAGAGACCCAGTACTTC.

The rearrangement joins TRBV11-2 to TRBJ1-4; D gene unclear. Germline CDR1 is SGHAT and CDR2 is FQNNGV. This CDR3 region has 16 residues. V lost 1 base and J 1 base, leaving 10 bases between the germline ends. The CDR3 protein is CASSLGQVLTNEKLFF. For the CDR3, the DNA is TGTGCCAGCAGCTTAGGGCAGGTGCTAACTAATGAAAAACTGTTTTTT.